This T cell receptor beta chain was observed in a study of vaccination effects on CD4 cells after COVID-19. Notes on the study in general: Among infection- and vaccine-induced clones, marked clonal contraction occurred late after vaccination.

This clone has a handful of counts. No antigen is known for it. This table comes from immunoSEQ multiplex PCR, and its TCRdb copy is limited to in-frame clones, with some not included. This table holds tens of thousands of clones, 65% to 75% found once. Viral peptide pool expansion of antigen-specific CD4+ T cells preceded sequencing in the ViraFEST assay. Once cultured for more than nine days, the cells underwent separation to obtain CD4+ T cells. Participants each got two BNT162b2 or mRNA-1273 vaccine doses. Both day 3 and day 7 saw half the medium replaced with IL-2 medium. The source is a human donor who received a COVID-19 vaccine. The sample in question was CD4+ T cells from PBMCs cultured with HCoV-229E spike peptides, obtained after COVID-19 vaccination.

The CDR3 protein is CASSLDLNTGELFF. The DNA for the CDR3 is TGCGCCAGCAGCTTGGACTTAAACACCGGGGAGCTGTTTTTT. The chain is built from TRBV5-1 and TRBJ2-2; no clear D gene. Between the trimmed V and J ends, which lost 0 bases and 2 bases, there was a span of 5 bases. Germline assignment: CDR1 SGHRS and CDR2 YFSETQ. The CDR3 spans 14 residues.